This TCR beta chain is from a study of T cell responses to AZD1222 COVID-19 vaccine. Worth noting for this clone: The sample contains more than one DNA sequence encoding this CDR3.

Here immunoSEQ multiplex PCR was the method, and the copy in TCRdb shows in-frame clones only, minus some. The table includes 120,000 or so clones, around 87% detected once. CDR3 length equals 15 residues. Between the trimmed V and J ends, which lost 3 bases and 2 bases, there was a span of 13 bases. From germline, CDR1 is KGHSH and CDR2 LQKENI. The TCR originated in an adult in good health. The sample in question was peripheral blood, obtained on day 0 of AZD1222 vaccination. The chain couples TRBV18 to TRBJ1-1, with D tentatively TRBD1 (5 bases). This chain's CDR3 is CASSPGTGGNTEAFF. CDR3 bases: TGTGCCAGCTCACCCGGGACGGGCGGTAACACTGAAGCTTTCTTT.